These 29 T cell receptor beta chains were all obtained from the same sample, sequenced in a study of response to subunit inactivated influenza vaccine. TCRdb reprocessed the RT-PCR reads via MiXCR and lists one record per CDR3 protein. Among over 400,000 distinct CDR3 sequences listed, around 13% were seen once. Sequencing was performed on PBMCs from blood, taken 45 days after vaccination. The receptors originated from a man aged 50 or older who received an inactivated influenza vaccine.

This clonotype was recorded a few times. The chain links TRBV7-2 to TRBJ2-4; D unclear. V dropped 1 base and J dropped 4 bases, with 5 bases sitting between them. This CDR3 is built from 13 residues. The germline gives CDR1 SGHTA, CDR2 FQGNSA. CDR3 loop: CASSLDPKNIQYF. The CDR3 bases are TGTGCCAGCAGCTTAGACCCGAAAAACATTCAGTACTTC.

This clonotype was counted only a few times. The chain recombines TRBV10-3 with TRBJ2-3; D may be TRBD2 (7 bases). The CDR3 is 13 residues long. CDR1 ENHRY and CDR2 SYGVKD come from the germline V gene. V was clipped by 11 bases and J by 1 base, with 13 bases between them. The DNA for the CDR3 is TGTGCCTTAGGGGGGGCCCGCACAGATACGCAGTATTTT. Its protein is CALGGARTDTQYF.

This clonotype has at least ten counts. In DNA, the CDR3 is TGTGCCAGCAGCACCCCGATTCACAGGGACACCTACGAGCAGTACTTC. Translation: CASSTPIHRDTYEQYF. This rearrangement joins TRBV21-1 to TRBJ2-7; the D segment call TRBD1 is taken from the table without a DNA check. TRBV21-1 is a pseudogene segment. The CDR3 length is 16 residues.

This clonotype was seen a handful of times. The CDR3 reads CASSSPGGAETQYF. The CDR3 coding sequence is TGTGCCAGCAGCAGCCCCGGGGGGGCGGAGACCCAGTACTTC. The chain carries TRBV6-1 and TRBJ2-5; 8 bases map to TRBD2. V was pared by 6 bases and J by 5 bases, with 8 bases of the junction left unmatched. The CDR3 consists of 14 residues. CDR1 MNHNS and CDR2 SASEGT come from the germline V gene.

This chain joins TRBV29-1 and TRBJ1-2; D is ambiguous. The CDR3 contains 11 residues. V was trimmed by 4 bases and J by 5 bases, leaving 8 bases between them. The V gene's germline CDR1 is SQVTM and CDR2 ANQGSEA. CDR3 sequence (DNA): TGCAGCGTTGTAGACTCTTATGGCTACACCTTC. This translates into CSVVDSYGYTF.

The chain employs TRBV4-3 and TRBJ2-1; 11 bases are shared with TRBD2. This CDR3 is 16 amino acids long. CDR1 and CDR2 from the germline V gene are LGHNA and YSLEER. V shed 1 base, J shed 6 bases, and the junction held 5 bases outside the gene matches. CDR3 region: CASSQAGLAVTNEQFF. CDR3 bases: TGCGCCAGCAGCCAAGCGGGACTAGCGGTAACCAATGAGCAGTTCTTC.

The chain links TRBV5-1 to TRBJ2-3, with 10 bases identical to TRBD2. The trim removed 3 bases at V and 2 bases at J, leaving 9 bases unmatched. The germline CDR1 and CDR2 sequences are SGHRS and YFSETQ. The CDR3 consists of 17 residues. The CDR3 sequence is CASSSTLAGRYTDTQYF. In DNA form, the CDR3 reads TGCGCCAGCAGCTCAACACTAGCGGGGCGTTACACAGATACGCAGTATTTT. Filled out from reference TRBV5-1 and TRBJ2-3, the complete variable domain reads KAGVTQTPRYLIKTRGQQVTLSCSPISGHRSVSWYQQTPGQGLQFLFEYFSETQRNKGNFPGRFSGRQFSNSRSEMNVSTLELGDSALYLCASSSTLAGRYTDTQYFGPGTRLTVL.

The gene calls are TRBV20-1 and TRBJ2-7; 7 nucleotides match TRBD2. This CDR3 region has 13 residues. J was trimmed by 0 bases and V by 5 bases; bases with no gene match: 4. Per germline, CDR1 DFQATT and CDR2 SNEGSKA (reference sequence). DNA of the CDR3: TGCAGTGCTCCCCGGGACTACTCCTACGAGCAGTACTTC. It translates to CSAPRDYSYEQYF.

This clonotype was recorded many times. The chain uses TRBV7-2 and TRBJ2-3; TRBD1 matches at 7 bases. Germline V lookup: CDR1 SGHTA, CDR2 FQGNSA. The V and J ends lost 5 bases and 6 bases, in that order; junction bases with no gene match: 11. The CDR3 is 15 amino acids. CDR3 amino acids: CASSDGQARPDTQYF. CDR3 coding DNA: TGTGCCAGCAGCGACGGACAGGCCCGCCCCGATACGCAGTATTTT.

This clonotype came up many times. A junction boundary mismatches the germline segment, possibly from a read error. The chain carries TRBV5-1 and TRBJ2-5; the D gene is possibly TRBD2 (5 bases). In germline, CDR1 is SGHRS, CDR2 YFSETQ. This CDR3 has 13 residues. As DNA, the CDR3 is TGTGCCAGCAGTTTAGAGGGTCGGGAGACCCAGTACTTC. As protein: CASSLEGRETQYF.

This chain uses TRBV5-1 with TRBJ2-5; 9 bases match TRBD2. The CDR3 runs to 16 residues. J gave up 1 base and V 0 bases, and 4 bases lay outside the gene matches. Per germline, CDR1 SGHRS and CDR2 YFSETQ. In nucleotides, the CDR3 is TGCGCCAGCAGCTTGGTAGCGGGGGATCCCCAAGAGACCCAGTACTTC. Protein sequence: CASSLVAGDPQETQYF.

This clonotype was detected only a few times. The rearrangement uses TRBV29-1 and TRBJ1-3; D is uncertain. There are 16 residues in the CDR3. CDR1 is SQVTM, CDR2 ANQGSEA, per germline. The V end was cut by 4 bases, the J end by 0 bases, with 16 bases between. DNA of the CDR3: TGCAGCGTTGGGCCCCCGTTTGAGATCTCTGGAAACACCATATATTTT. This codes for CSVGPPFEISGNTIYF.

This clonotype was seen once. The rearrangement uses TRBV6-6 and TRBJ2-7; a weak D match, TRBD2 (6 bases). Germline V CDR1 and CDR2: MNHNY, SVGAGI (reference sequence). V was shortened by 3 bases and J by 7 bases, with 10 bases between the two germline ends. CDR3 length: 12 residues. In DNA, the CDR3 is TGTGCCAGCAGTTATACTAGCCGGGAGCAGTACTTC. Residues: CASSYTSREQYF.

This clonotype was observed a handful of times. This rearrangement joins TRBV9 to TRBJ2-1, with TRBD2 matching 7 bases. After removal of 5 bases from V and 8 bases from J, the junction contained 13 bases not matched to a gene. CDR1 is SGDLS, CDR2 YYNGEE, per germline. The CDR3 contains 15 residues. The CDR3 here is CASSRGGPDGHEQFF. In DNA form, the CDR3 reads TGTGCCAGCAGTCGGGGAGGGCCAGATGGGCATGAGCAGTTCTTC.

The chain combines TRBV4-3 with TRBJ2-1; the match to TRBD1 covers 10 bases. Germline V gene data show CDR1 as LGHNA and CDR2 as YSLEER. V was clipped by 4 bases and J by 7 bases; unmatched bases: 7. There are 15 residues in the CDR3. CDR3 sequence: CASSPGTGARNEQFF. In DNA form, the CDR3 reads TGCGCCAGCAGCCCCGGGACAGGGGCGCGGAATGAGCAGTTCTTC.

This clonotype was counted only a few times. The chain links TRBV29-1 to TRBJ2-7, with D possibly called TRBD1 or TRBD2 (6 bases each). Germline V gene data show CDR1 as SQVTM and CDR2 as ANQGSEA. The germline V and J ends were trimmed by 5 bases and 4 bases, with 12 bases remaining between them. The CDR3 length is 12 residues. The CDR3 region is CSVLGGGYEQYF. CDR3 in DNA: TGCAGCGTTCTGGGGGGCGGGTACGAGCAGTACTTC.

This clonotype was recorded many times. J is TRBJ2-5 and V is TRBV4-2, with 11 bases matching TRBD2. The CDR3 contains 17 residues. V lost 0 bases, J lost 10 bases, and 13 bases stayed unmatched. Germline CDR1 and CDR2: LGHNA and YNFKEQ. CDR3 region: CASSQDPGLAGYGDQYF. Here the CDR3 DNA reads TGTGCCAGCAGCCAAGATCCAGGACTAGCGGGTTACGGGGACCAGTACTTC.

The V call is TRBV7-2, the J call TRBJ2-7; D remains ambiguous. Trimming took 0 bases from V and 0 from J, leaving 6 bases between them. Germline values: CDR1 SGHTA, CDR2 FQGNSA. The CDR3 is made up of 14 amino acids. Written as DNA, the CDR3 is TGTGCCAGCAGCTTAGCGGTGTTCTCCTACGAGCAGTACTTC. This encodes CASSLAVFSYEQYF. Full variable domain (rest looked up from reference TRBV7-2 and TRBJ2-7): GAGVSQSPSNKVTEKGKDVELRCDPISGHTALYWYRQSLGQGLEFLIYFQGNSAPDKSGLPSDRFSAERTGGSVSTLTIQRTQQEDSAVYLCASSLAVFSYEQYFGPGTRLTVT.

The gene calls are TRBV4-1 and TRBJ2-7; TRBD2 matches 7 bases. In germline, CDR1 is MGHRA, CDR2 YSYEKL. This CDR3 has 14 amino acids. J lost 5 bases, V lost 4 bases, and 8 bases had no gene match. The CDR3 nucleotides read TGCGCCAGCAGCCTGCGGGAGTCCGGAGACGAGCAGTACTTC. Translation gives CASSLRESGDEQYF.

The chain combines TRBV6-2 or TRBV6-3 with TRBJ1-1, with TRBD1 as a possible D gene (5 bases). CDR1 is MNHEY, CDR2 SVGEGT, per germline. The germline V and J ends were trimmed by 2 bases and 1 base, with 17 bases remaining between them. The CDR3 covers 17 residues. Written as DNA, the CDR3 is TGTGCCAGCAGTTACAGCCTTTTCCTCACAGGGAACACTGAAGCTTTCTTT. Protein: CASSYSLFLTGNTEAFF.

As regards this clonotype: A read error may explain this, as a much larger clone is one base away. The CDR3 region is CSAEFGTSESYEQYF. CDR3 nucleotide sequence: TGCAGTGCTGAATTCGGGACTAGCGAGAGCTACGAGCAGTACTTC. The genes are TRBV20-1 and TRBJ2-7, with 10 bases lining up with TRBD2. The CDR3 covers 15 residues. Germline-derived CDR1 and CDR2 are DFQATT and SNEGSKA (reference sequence). The J segment lost 3 bases and the V segment lost 5 bases, leaving 10 bases of the junction unmatched.

The rearrangement joins TRBV11-2 to TRBJ2-3, with D maybe TRBD2 (7 bases). The CDR3 is 16 residues long. Between the trimmed V and J ends, which lost 5 bases and 4 bases, there was a span of 19 bases. Germline assignment: CDR1 SGHAT and CDR2 FQNNGV. The CDR3: CASSPRGALIADTQYF. DNA of the CDR3: TGTGCCAGCAGCCCCCGGGGGGCCCTAATAGCAGATACGCAGTATTTT.

To note about this clonotype: Germline is not matched at one junction end, which may reflect a read error. V and J are TRBV12-3 or TRBV12-4 and TRBJ2-7; D may be TRBD1 (6 bases). This CDR3 region has 14 residues. CDR3 sequence: CASSLLGRGSEQHF. For the CDR3, the DNA is TGTGCCAGCAGTTTATTGGGCAGGGGTAGCGAGCAGCACTTC.

This clonotype has more than one count but fewer than ten. This rearrangement joins TRBV6-1 to TRBJ1-5, with D possibly being TRBD1 (5 bases). Germline V CDR1 and CDR2: MNHNS, SASEGT. The CDR3 totals 15 residues. V was pared by 5 bases and J by 3 bases, with 14 bases between. This CDR3 reads CASSPSKGSNQPQHF. CDR3 nucleotides: TGTGCCAGCAGTCCGAGCAAGGGGTCCAATCAGCCCCAGCATTTT.

At least ten counts were recorded for this clonotype. The rearrangement joins TRBV19 to TRBJ2-2; TRBD1 agrees at 9 bases. The length of the CDR3 is 16 residues. Germline CDR1 is LNHDA and CDR2 is SQIVND (reference sequence). V trimming: 5 bases; J trimming: 2 bases; junction bases outside the gene matches: 6. CDR3 nucleotide sequence: TGTGCCAGTAGTGCCACAGGGGGCATTAACACCGGGGAGCTGTTTTTT. Its translation is CASSATGGINTGELFF.

CDR3 region: CASSLTGFSYGYTF. Here the CDR3 DNA reads TGTGCCAGCAGCTTAACGGGGTTCAGCTATGGCTACACCTTC. The chain links TRBV7-2 to TRBJ1-2, with D hard to call. Trimming removed 2 bases at V and 4 bases at J, with 11 bases between. This CDR3 comprises 14 residues. Per germline, CDR1 SGHTA and CDR2 FQGNSA.

This chain joins TRBV5-1 and TRBJ2-5, with D unresolved. This CDR3 has 15 residues. From germline, CDR1 is SGHRS and CDR2 YFSETQ. V lost 0 bases and J lost 0, with 9 bases in between. The CDR3 protein is CASSLVADYQETQYF. DNA of the CDR3: TGCGCCAGCAGCTTGGTGGCAGACTACCAAGAGACCCAGTACTTC.

The gene calls are TRBV11-2 and TRBJ2-3; possibly TRBD2 for D (5 bases). Deletions cut 1 base from V and 0 bases from J, with 14 bases between. CDR1 SGHAT and CDR2 FQNNGV come from the germline V gene. This CDR3 has 17 amino acids. CDR3: CASSLVSGERSTDTQYF. CDR3 nucleotide sequence: TGTGCCAGCAGCTTAGTTTCCGGGGAGAGGAGCACAGATACGCAGTATTTT.

This clonotype was recorded a few times. This chain joins TRBV12-3 or TRBV12-4 and TRBJ2-2, with TRBD1 matching 9 bases. Unmatched junction bases numbered 7, after V lost 7 bases and J lost 1 base. The CDR3 has 16 amino acids. The CDR3 here is CASKSGDRVNTGELFF. In nucleotides, the CDR3 is TGTGCCAGCAAATCTGGGGACAGGGTGAACACCGGGGAGCTGTTTTTT.